This TCR beta chain emerged from a study of shared clonotypes between healthy human individuals. Germline lookup yields CDR1 SEHNR and CDR2 FQNEAQ (reference sequence). The CDR3 extends over 12 amino acids. V was trimmed by 2 bases and J by 5 bases, leaving 4 bases between them. An even split of each subset's genomic DNA across several immunoSEQ plates was performed. In the authors' methods: With immunoSEQ giving junction-only sequences and no quality scores, filtering differed. The repertoire was sequenced with immunoSEQ multiplex PCR; TCRdb's copy has only in-frame clones and lacks some. V, J and clone size derive from that table, while D and trimming were established from the DNA sequence. This table has roughly 650,000 clones, 96% appearing once. With regard to this clone: The target antigen is unknown. Additional DNA sequences in this sample encode the identical CDR3.

Study conclusions and caveats: Some naive CD4 clonotypes, around 5%, turned up in common across several donors.

CD45RO-negative cells were positively selected for CCR7, leaving out terminally differentiated effector memory CD45RA+ cells. There were no recent acute infections or vaccinations among the donors, who were healthy HIV-negative adults. The TCR was taken from a woman in her twenties or thirties in good health. The rearrangement uses TRBV7-9 and TRBJ1-5; D remains unclear. Sequencing was performed on naive CD8+ T cells sorted from blood. CDR3 bases: TGTGCCAGCAGCTTAAGTCATCAGCCCCAGCATTTT. The encoded protein is CASSLSHQPQHF.